This is a list of T cell receptor beta chains from one sample in a study of control samples from healthy donors and cancer patients. Libraries were prepared by immunoSEQ multiplex PCR; TCRdb keeps only in-frame clonotypes and omits some of them. The sample comprises under 70,000 clones, 88% of which are singletons, and less than 4% rests with the top ten. Source material: blood. The origin of the receptors is a man aged 50 to 60 in good health. Each CDR3 is given with its conserved first and last residue. Fields, in order: V gene, D gene, clone size, J gene, CDR3 protein, CDR3 DNA. A D gene is named only where the DNA matches it firmly. The size of a clone is reported for some rows only, either as once, few or many, or as a class for expanded clones.

TRBV4-3,TRBD1,.,TRBJ2-7,CASSQGTGANEQYF,TGCGCCAGCAGCCAAGGGACAGGGGCGAACGAGCAGTACTTC
TRBV3-1/TRBV3-2,TRBD1,once,TRBJ1-2,CASSPGQQYGYTF,TGTGCCAGCAGCCCGGGACAGCAGTATGGCTACACCTTC
TRBV28,TRBD1,.,TRBJ1-6,CASIWGTGNSPLHF,TGTGCCAGCATCTGGGGGACAGGGAATTCACCCCTCCACTTT
TRBV4-3,TRBD1,few,TRBJ2-4,CASSQEGQGKNIQYF,TGCGCCAGCAGCCAAGAGGGACAGGGAAAAAACATTCAGTACTTC
TRBV7-9,TRBD2,.,TRBJ2-7,CASTSGTYEQYF,TGTGCCAGCACTAGCGGGACCTACGAGCAGTACTTC
TRBV21-1,.,.,TRBJ2-1,CASSKVLAGGPVKQFF,TGTGCCAGCAGCAAAGTACTAGCGGGAGGGCCGGTGAAGCAGTTCTTC
TRBV5-1,TRBD2,.,TRBJ2-2,CASNSGLAGLNTGELFF,TGCGCCAGCAATTCGGGACTAGCGGGACTGAACACCGGGGAGCTGTTTTTT
TRBV7-9,.,few,TRBJ1-5,CASSRGDESQHF,TGTGCCAGCAGCCGGGGTGATGAGTCCCAGCATTTT
TRBV25-1,.,.,TRBJ2-7,CASSNPHGGLRPYEQYF,TGTGCCAGCAGTAACCCCCACGGGGGACTTCGGCCCTACGAGCAGTACTTC
TRBV18,.,.,TRBJ1-3,CASSPGEALSGNTIYF,TGTGCCAGCTCACCAGGGGAGGCACTCTCTGGAAACACCATATATTTT
TRBV10-1,.,.,TRBJ1-3,CASSVGGRAISGNTIYF,TGCGCCAGCAGTGTCGGAGGGCGTGCCATCTCTGGAAACACCATATATTTT
TRBV11-1,.,once,TRBJ2-3,CASSSMLADTQYF,TGTGCCAGCAGCTCCATGCTGGCAGATACGCAGTATTTT
TRBV11-2,.,.,TRBJ2-7,CASSFQREQYF,TGTGCCAGCAGCTTCCAGCGGGAGCAGTACTTC
TRBV6-6,TRBD2,.,TRBJ2-2,CASSLLATPGELFF,TGTGCCAGCAGCCTACTAGCGACTCCGGGGGAGCTGTTTTTT
TRBV6-5,.,.,TRBJ2-7,CASSPSLYEQYF,TGTGCCAGCAGTCCTAGCTTGTACGAGCAGTACTTC
TRBV11-3,TRBD1,.,TRBJ2-7,CASSLGDRGLSYEQYF,TGTGCCAGCAGCTTAGGGGACAGGGGGCTCAGCTACGAGCAGTACTTC
TRBV3-1/TRBV3-2,.,.,TRBJ2-7,CASSPVPFRPYEQYF,TGTGCCAGCAGCCCCGTACCTTTCAGACCCTACGAGCAGTACTTC
TRBV10-3,TRBD1,.,TRBJ2-1,CAISESWDRDSSYNEQFF,TGTGCCATCAGTGAGTCGTGGGACAGGGACAGCTCCTACAATGAGCAGTTCTTC
TRBV19,.,.,TRBJ2-2,CASSVRPGQSTGELFF,TGTGCCAGTAGTGTCCGGCCGGGACAATCCACCGGGGAGCTGTTTTTT
TRBV28,.,.,TRBJ1-5,CASRAVANQPQHF,TGTGCCAGCCGGGCAGTAGCCAATCAGCCCCAGCATTTT
TRBV30,.,.,TRBJ1-6,CAWLKNSPLHF,TGTGCCTGGTTGAAGAATTCACCCCTCCACTTT
TRBV2,TRBD1,.,TRBJ2-2,CASSRQGIGDTGELFF,TGTGCCAGCAGCAGACAGGGGATTGGGGACACCGGGGAGCTGTTTTTT
TRBV11-3,.,.,TRBJ2-7,CASSRDGYEQYF,TGTGCCAGCAGCCGGGACGGCTACGAGCAGTACTTC
TRBV5-1,TRBD2,.,TRBJ2-1,CASSLAAGGLNEQFF,TGCGCCAGCAGCTTGGCGGCGGGAGGTTTGAATGAGCAGTTCTTC
TRBV11-3,.,few,TRBJ2-5,CASSHGPSHDQETQYF,TGTGCCAGCAGCCACGGACCATCGCATGATCAAGAGACCCAGTACTTC
TRBV27,TRBD1,.,TRBJ1-1,CASSLQGDPGRTEAFF,TGTGCCAGCAGTCTCCAGGGGGACCCGGGGCGAACTGAAGCTTTCTTT
TRBV6-2/TRBV6-3,.,.,TRBJ1-5,CASSYPDRNQPQHF,TGTGCCAGCAGTTACCCGGACAGAAATCAGCCCCAGCATTTT
TRBV15,.,.,TRBJ1-2,CATSRDVTNYGYTF,TGTGCCACCAGCAGAGATGTGACTAACTATGGCTACACCTTC
TRBV7-7,.,.,TRBJ2-2,CASSQDYTGELFF,TGTGCTAGCAGCCAGGACTACACCGGGGAGCTGTTTTTT
TRBV7-3,.,.,TRBJ1-2,CASSLNVRGNGYTF,TGTGCCAGCAGCTTAAACGTCAGAGGGAATGGCTACACCTTC
TRBV5-1,.,.,TRBJ2-7,CASSVGHLGPYEQYF,TGCGCCAGCAGCGTGGGACACCTTGGCCCCTACGAGCAGTACTTC
TRBV27,.,once,TRBJ2-3,CASSLIQPTDTQYF,TGTGCCAGCAGTTTAATCCAGCCCACAGATACGCAGTATTTT
TRBV7-6,TRBD1,.,TRBJ2-1,CASSLGGQGFNEQFF,TGTGCCAGCAGCTTAGGCGGACAGGGGTTCAATGAGCAGTTCTTC
TRBV28,.,.,TRBJ2-6,CASSPSSGAGANVLTF,TGTGCCAGCAGTCCCTCCTCAGGGGCTGGGGCCAACGTCCTGACTTTC
TRBV7-9,.,.,TRBJ1-1,CASAEGTPEAFF,TGTGCCTCAGCAGAGGGGACCCCAGAAGCTTTCTTT
TRBV29-1,.,.,TRBJ1-1,CSFSTTVNTEAFF,TGCAGCTTTTCCACAACTGTGAACACTGAAGCTTTCTTT
TRBV28,.,.,TRBJ1-1,CASSSLYRESNTEAFF,TGTGCCAGCAGTTCCTTATACCGGGAGTCTAACACTGAAGCTTTCTTT
TRBV23-1,TRBD1,.,TRBJ1-1,CASSPRTGAENTEAFF,TGCGCCAGCAGTCCGAGGACAGGGGCGGAGAACACTGAAGCTTTCTTT
TRBV4-1,.,.,TRBJ2-2,CASSQGEGRAGELFF,TGCGCCAGCAGCCAAGGGGAAGGCCGGGCCGGGGAGCTGTTTTTT
TRBV25-1,.,.,TRBJ2-1,CASSPRGVGSSGNEQFF,TGTGCCAGCAGCCCGAGGGGCGTCGGGAGTAGCGGCAATGAGCAGTTCTTC
TRBV28,.,once,TRBJ1-6,CASSENSPLHF,TGTGCCAGCAGCGAGAATTCACCCCTCCACTTT
TRBV7-3,.,once,TRBJ2-2,CASSLRGPNTGELFF,TGTGCCAGCAGCTTACGTGGTCCGAACACCGGGGAGCTGTTTTTT
TRBV7-9,TRBD1,.,TRBJ1-1,CASSARDRGLNTEAFF,TGTGCCAGCAGCGCCCGGGACAGGGGTTTGAACACTGAAGCTTTCTTT
TRBV10-3,TRBD1,.,TRBJ2-7,CAIREAGTGAEQYF,TGTGCCATCAGAGAAGCCGGGACAGGGGCCGAGCAGTACTTC
TRBV14,.,.,TRBJ2-5,CASSPIMEETQYF,TGTGCCAGCAGCCCGATCATGGAGGAGACCCAGTACTTC
TRBV29-1,.,once,TRBJ2-1,CSVRTETYNEQFF,TGCAGCGTTCGGACAGAAACCTACAATGAGCAGTTCTTC